This T cell receptor beta chain was profiled in a study of early T cells in non-severe SARS-CoV-2 infection. TCRdb re-analysed the 5' RACE reads in MiXCR, keeping a single row per CDR3 protein. The sample lists 55,000 to 75,000 distinct CDR3 sequences, approximately 13% occurring once. This clonotype was seen repeatedly, ten times or more. The germline CDR1 and CDR2 sequences are MNHEY and SVGEGT. CDR3 size: 15 residues. Between the trimmed V and J ends, which lost 6 bases and 4 bases, there was a span of 16 bases. The sequence was collected from an adult who was a healthcare worker with PCR-confirmed SARS-CoV-2 infection or an uninfected control (not recorded which). Input material: whole blood. V is TRBV6-2 or TRBV6-3 and J is TRBJ1-5; D is unresolved. Written as DNA, the CDR3 is TGTGCCAGCAGCCCCCACTTCGTCCCAAATCAGCCCCAGCATTTT. Translated: CASSPHFVPNQPQHF.